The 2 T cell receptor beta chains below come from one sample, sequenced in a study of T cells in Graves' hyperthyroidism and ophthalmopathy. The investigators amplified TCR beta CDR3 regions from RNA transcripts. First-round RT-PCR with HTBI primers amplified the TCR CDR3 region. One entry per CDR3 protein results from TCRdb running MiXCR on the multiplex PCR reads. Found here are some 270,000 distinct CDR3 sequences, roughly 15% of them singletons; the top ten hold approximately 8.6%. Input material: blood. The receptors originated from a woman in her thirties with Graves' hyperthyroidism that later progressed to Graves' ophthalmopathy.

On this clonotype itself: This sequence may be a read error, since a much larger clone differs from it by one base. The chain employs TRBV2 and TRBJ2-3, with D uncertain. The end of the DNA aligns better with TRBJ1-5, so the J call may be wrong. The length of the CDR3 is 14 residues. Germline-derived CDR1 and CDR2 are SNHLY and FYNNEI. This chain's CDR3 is CVSSVQLGSDTQHF. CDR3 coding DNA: TGTGTCAGCAGTGTCCAACTAGGGTCAGATACGCAGCATTTT.

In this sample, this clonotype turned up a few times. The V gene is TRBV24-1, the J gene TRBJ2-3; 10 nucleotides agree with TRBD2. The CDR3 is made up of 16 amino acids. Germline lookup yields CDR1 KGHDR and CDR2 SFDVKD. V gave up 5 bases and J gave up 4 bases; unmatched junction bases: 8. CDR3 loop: CATSVASGSRPDTQYF. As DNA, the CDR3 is TGTGCCACCAGTGTGGCTAGCGGGAGTCGTCCAGATACGCAGTATTTT.